One sample yielded the 21 T cell receptor beta chains listed below, sequenced in a study of blood T cell repertoires in COVID-19. The data were produced by immunoSEQ multiplex PCR, yet TCRdb's version contains in-frame clones alone and is incomplete. The table shows some 87,000 clones, with about three quarters occurring only once. The sample was peripheral blood. These receptors were taken from a woman aged 80 or over with active or convalescent COVID-19.

This clone was seen just once. The chain has TRBV7-9 and TRBJ2-3; tentative D call: TRBD1 (5 bases). The CDR3 spans 14 residues. CDR1 SEHNR and CDR2 FQNEAQ come from the germline V gene (reference sequence). The germline V and J ends were trimmed by 6 bases and 4 bases, with 14 bases remaining between them. As DNA, the CDR3 is TGTGCCAGCAGTTCAGGGTGGGAACCAGATACGCAGTATTTT. Residues: CASSSGWEPDTQYF. Looking up the rest from reference TRBV7-9 and TRBJ2-3 gives the full variable domain: DTGVSQNPRHKITKRGQNVTFRCDPISEHNRLYWYRQTLGQGPEFLTYFQNEAQLEKSRLLSDRFSAERPKGSFSTLEIQRTEQGDSAMYLCASSSGWEPDTQYFGPGTRLTVL.

This clone was observed a handful of times. V and J are TRBV19 and TRBJ1-5; 8 nucleotides match TRBD1. This CDR3 contains 14 residues. The V segment lost 1 base and the J segment 7 bases; nucleotides outside the gene matches: 3. Germline CDR1 reads LNHDA; CDR2 reads SQIVND (reference sequence). The CDR3 reads CASSIGRGQQPQHF. In DNA form, the CDR3 reads TGTGCCAGTAGTATAGGCAGGGGGCAACAGCCCCAGCATTTT. The whole variable domain, filled in from reference TRBV19 and TRBJ1-5, reads DGGITQSPKYLFRKEGQNVTLSCEQNLNHDAMYWYRQDPGQGLRLIYYSQIVNDFQKGDIAEGYSVSREKKESFPLTVTSAQKNPTAFYLCASSIGRGQQPQHFGDGTRLSIL.

This clone was observed once. J is TRBJ2-7 and V is TRBV10-3, with a tentative D call TRBD1 (6 bases). Trimming took 6 bases from V and 3 from J, leaving 9 bases between them. CDR1 is ENHRY and CDR2 is SYGVKD in the germline V gene. The CDR3 extends over 12 amino acids. In nucleotides, the CDR3 is TGTGCCATCAGCACAGGGTACTACGAGCAGTACTTC. It specifies CAISTGYYEQYF.

The J gene is TRBJ1-2, the V gene TRBV7-2; D may be TRBD1 (6 bases). Per germline, CDR1 SGHTA and CDR2 FQGNSA. The V and J ends lost 0 bases and 3 bases respectively, with 11 bases between them. This CDR3 region has 15 residues. The CDR3 loop reads CASSLAPTGDYGYTF. DNA of the CDR3: TGTGCCAGCAGCTTAGCACCGACAGGAGACTATGGCTACACCTTC.

The rearrangement links TRBV27 to TRBJ1-5, with D possibly matching TRBD1 (5 bases). Germline V gene data show CDR1 as MNHEY and CDR2 as SMNVEV (reference sequence). With 5 bases removed from V and 6 bases from J, the gap between germline ends came to 14 bases. The CDR3 sequence is 14 residues long. The DNA of the CDR3 is TGTGCCAGCAGTCAGGGCCATTGGGGTCAGCCCCAGCATTTT. Residues: CASSQGHWGQPQHF.

The genes are TRBV7-2 and TRBJ2-1; possibly TRBD1 for D (6 bases). Germline CDR1 SGHTA, CDR2 FQGNSA. The CDR3 has 19 residues. With 1 base removed from V and 4 bases from J, the gap between germline ends came to 23 bases. The CDR3 DNA reads as TGTGCCAGCAGCTTAGACCCTTCCTTCAGGGGATTCGGTTACAATGAGCAGTTCTTC. The encoded protein is CASSLDPSFRGFGYNEQFF.

The chain links TRBV18 to TRBJ2-6; 10 bases line up with TRBD1. V trimming: 5 bases; J trimming: 4 bases; junction bases outside the gene matches: 11. The CDR3 spans 18 residues. Germline V gene sequence: CDR1 KGHSH, CDR2 LQKENI. This chain's CDR3 is CASSAATGGATGANVLTF. As DNA, the CDR3 is TGTGCCAGCTCAGCGGCGACAGGGGGCGCAACCGGGGCCAACGTCCTGACTTTC. Filled out from reference TRBV18 and TRBJ2-6, the complete variable domain reads NAGVMQNPRHLVRRRGQEARLRCSPMKGHSHVYWYRQLPEEGLKFMVYLQKENIIDESGMPKERFSAEFPKEGPSILRIQQVVRGDSAAYFCASSAATGGATGANVLTFGAGSRLTVL.

In its sample, this clone was seen many times. The junction does not match germline at one end; this may be a read error. The V call is TRBV30, the J call TRBJ1-5; 10 positions agree with TRBD1. Germline CDR1 GTSNPN, CDR2 SVGIG (reference sequence). This CDR3 region has 14 residues. The CDR3 nucleotides read TGTGCCTGGAGTACCGGGACAGGGGATCAGACCCAGCATTTT. This codes for CAWSTGTGDQTQHF.

This chain connects TRBV6-6 to TRBJ1-2; weak D call: TRBD1 (5 bases). Trimming cost V 6 bases and J 1 base, with 15 bases left between them. This CDR3 has 15 amino acids. Germline V lookup: CDR1 MNHNY, CDR2 SVGAGI (reference sequence). The CDR3 DNA reads TGTGCCAGCAGCAAGGGGCAATCCTTTAACTATGGCTACACCTTC. This sequence encodes CASSKGQSFNYGYTF.

This clone was counted between two and nine times. The gene calls are TRBV9 and TRBJ2-1; possible D gene TRBD2, 7 bases. The CDR3 consists of 15 residues. In germline, CDR1 is SGDLS, CDR2 YYNGEE. Trimming took off 4 bases at V and 7 bases at J, with 18 bases between the two ends. The CDR3 DNA reads TGTGCCAGCAGCCCCGGGGGGACATTATGGAATGAGCAGTTCTTC. It is translated as CASSPGGTLWNEQFF.

In its sample, this clone was seen a few times. The chain is built from TRBV5-1 and TRBJ2-5; a weak D match, TRBD1 (5 bases). The V and J ends lost 0 bases and 5 bases respectively, with 11 bases between them. This CDR3 region has 14 residues. Germline CDR1 reads SGHRS; CDR2 reads YFSETQ. CDR3 residues: CASSLGAKGETQYF. CDR3 coding DNA: TGCGCCAGCAGCTTGGGTGCCAAGGGGGAGACCCAGTACTTC.

This clone has more than one count but fewer than ten. The genes are TRBV6-5 and TRBJ2-7; the D is unclear. This CDR3 contains 15 residues. V lost 4 bases and J lost 0, with 13 bases in between. Germline CDR1 and CDR2: MNHEY and SVGAGI. CDR3 coding DNA: TGTGCCAGCAGTTCCCCTAGAAAAAACTCCTACGAGCAGTACTTC. Its translation: CASSSPRKNSYEQYF.

This rearrangement joins TRBV5-4 to TRBJ1-2, with D possibly being TRBD1 (5 bases). Between the trimmed V and J ends, which lost 1 base and 7 bases, there was a span of 8 bases. Germline V CDR1 and CDR2: SGHNT, YYREEE (reference sequence). The CDR3 is made up of 12 amino acids. In nucleotides, the CDR3 is TGTGCCAGCAGCTTGTTAGGGGCTGGCTACACCTTC. It encodes CASSLLGAGYTF.

The chain links TRBV4-3 to TRBJ1-6; 7 bases agree with TRBD1. V trimming: 0 bases; J trimming: 7 bases; junction bases outside the gene matches: 6. The CDR3 sequence is 16 residues long. The germline gives CDR1 LGHNA, CDR2 YSLEER. For the CDR3, the DNA is TGCGCCAGCAGCCAAGAAGTGACAGGGATGAATTCACCCCTCCACTTT. The encoded protein is CASSQEVTGMNSPLHF.

The chain carries TRBV2 and TRBJ2-5; 7 bases are shared with TRBD2. Germline lookup yields CDR1 SNHLY and CDR2 FYNNEI. V lost 6 bases to trimming and J lost 4 bases; unmatched junction nucleotides: 11. CDR3 length: 15 residues. The CDR3 loop reads CASRIGSGRSETQYF. CDR3 in DNA: TGTGCCAGCAGAATCGGTAGCGGGCGTTCAGAGACCCAGTACTTC.

The chain links TRBV24-1 to TRBJ2-2; TRBD2 matches at 10 bases. J was trimmed by 3 bases and V by 9 bases; bases with no gene match: 12. Looked up from germline, CDR1 is KGHDR and CDR2 is SFDVKD. The CDR3 has 17 amino acids. For the CDR3, the DNA is TGTGCCACCCGGGGCACCAGCGGGGGGGGAGACACCGGGGAGCTGTTTTTT. This encodes CATRGTSGGGDTGELFF.

This chain joins TRBV5-6 and TRBJ2-2; a possible D gene is TRBD1 (6 bases). The CDR3 covers 16 residues. Germline assignment: CDR1 SGHDT and CDR2 YYEEEE. Trimming stripped 4 bases from V and 3 bases from J, with 16 bases between. The CDR3 sequence: CASSRAQGRDTGELFF. The CDR3 DNA follows: TGTGCCAGCAGCCGAGCGCAGGGGCGCGACACCGGGGAGCTGTTTTTT. Looking up the rest from reference TRBV5-6 and TRBJ2-2 gives the full variable domain: DAGVTQSPTHLIKTRGQQVTLRCSPKSGHDTVSWYQQALGQGPQFIFQYYEEEERQRGNFPDRFSGHQFPNYSSELNVNALLLGDSALYLCASSRAQGRDTGELFFGEGSRLTVL.

The chain uses TRBV15 and TRBJ2-5; D is unclear. The germline V gene encodes CDR1 LNHNV and CDR2 YYDKDF (reference sequence). Trimming took off 0 bases at V and 5 bases at J, with 16 bases between the two ends. The CDR3 is 16 residues long. CDR3 sequence: CATSRDRPNVPETQYF. The CDR3 DNA sequence: TGTGCCACCAGCAGAGATCGTCCTAATGTTCCGGAGACCCAGTACTTC.

The gene calls are TRBV4-3 and TRBJ1-4; 7 nucleotides agree with TRBD1. The CDR3 has 19 residues. Germline-derived CDR1 and CDR2 are LGHNA and YSLEER. V lost 0 bases and J lost 7; bases outside the gene matches: 17. The CDR3: CASSQDLRGQTDQAEKLFF. The CDR3 nucleotides read TGCGCCAGCAGCCAAGATCTCAGGGGACAGACGGATCAGGCTGAAAAACTGTTTTTT.

Ten or more counts support this clone. The chain uses TRBV15 and TRBJ2-1; D not certain. The CDR3 covers 14 residues. Trimming stripped 5 bases from V and 9 bases from J, with 17 bases between. CDR1 is LNHNV and CDR2 is YYDKDF in the germline V gene (reference sequence). CDR3: CATSSGPSVGEQFF. CDR3 in DNA: TGTGCCACCAGCTCCGGTCCTTCGGTCGGTGAGCAGTTCTTC.

The chain couples TRBV5-6 to TRBJ1-6, with 8 positions matching TRBD1. V was pared by 0 bases and J by 1 base, with 6 bases of the junction left unmatched. The CDR3 sequence is 18 residues long. CDR1 is SGHDT and CDR2 is YYEEEE in the germline V gene. DNA for the CDR3: TGTGCCAGCAGCTTGGCCGCCGGACAGGGTTCCTATAATTCACCCCTCCACTTT. Protein sequence: CASSLAAGQGSYNSPLHF.